This T cell receptor (beta chain) emerged from a study of identical twins (dated by TCRdb to 2016 to 2018). Context from the whole study: The study deep-sequenced TCR alpha and beta repertoires from monozygotic twins, unrelated adults of various ages and cord blood to test whether fetal clonotypes persist. To rule out contamination, replicate twin experiments were performed at different times with different library preparation protocols.

Every donor in the study was a healthy Caucasian. The twin cohort consisted of three pairs of female monozygotic twins, all aged roughly 18 to 29 years. RNA for TCR libraries was isolated from peripheral blood mononuclear cells. The CDR3 has 13 amino acids, counting the end cysteine and phenylalanine. Here the CDR3 DNA is all that survives: 39 bases in frame from base 1. The germline V gene (reference sequence) sets CDR1 to DFQATT and CDR2 to SNEGSKA. V is clipped by 1 base and J by 10 bases, and the sequence between their germline boundaries is 14 bases long. Results and caveats for the whole study, not just this receptor: Compared with coincidental sharing between unrelated individuals, an excess of low generation-probability sequences was observed among out-of-frame TCR alpha sequences shared between twins. Abundant cord blood beta clonotypes had fewer insertions, young adult naive repertoires showed a similar but weaker trend, and memory repertoires showed no such trend. Invariant T cells such as MAIT and iNKT could partly confound zero-insertion analyses, though diverse VJ usage argued against this for most clonotypes. Because the same donors could not be followed over many years, conclusions were based on cross-sectional statistical analysis. In beta out-of-frame sequences, excess twin sharing was weaker, because having fewer shared sequences lowered the signal-to-noise ratio. In monozygotic twins, out-of-frame TCR alpha sharing was systematically underestimated by recombination models, although the models agreed with sharing between unrelated individuals.

As regards this clonotype: Its binding antigen is unknown. Per-base quality was not reported, and no clone a single base away is much larger than it.

The library was generated by 5' RACE. Data came from an Illumina HiSeq 2000. Template switching introduced a universal primer binding site; the final cDNA contained a unique molecular identifier, enabling accurate counting of TCR cDNA molecules. Specific primers in the conserved constant-segment region were used to synthesize first-strand cDNA for the TCR alpha and beta chains. To control for contamination, each cDNA library was double barcoded with a SMART-Mk sample barcode plus Illumina barcodes. TruSeq adapter sequences, together with Illumina sample barcodes, were added in two successive PCR steps. TCR alpha and beta cDNA libraries were sequenced on the Illumina HiSeq platform with custom primers. The paper's processing steps were these. Unique molecular identifiers were extracted from raw reads with MiGEC, and CDR3 positions were determined with MiXCR. For each individual, recombination models were inferred using an EM algorithm with the repgenHMM and IGoR tools. Shared clonotypes were analyzed with the tcR package in R, and sharing was normalized by the product of cloneset sizes. Out-of-frame nonproductive sequences were analyzed to study raw recombination free of thymic and clonal selection effects. TCRdb's own reprocessing of the public reads used fastp at Q25 and MiXCR and kept productive beta chains. Every distinct CDR3 protein forms one entry, paired with its most common genes and DNA. These V and J calls rely on TCRdb rather than the paper's analysis. The sample contains approximately 590,000 distinct CDR3 sequences, more than 9% of them found a single time. The ten top clones hold 2.5% to 3% of the sample.

This sample was also put to use in a study of yellow fever vaccine responses in identical twins. Taken from the second paper: According to the authors, in identical twins the way T cells responded to vaccination appeared partly convergent and partly personalized. In the study, vaccine-responding T cell clones were precisely tracked in identical twins.

The TCR was taken from a woman between 18 and 30 years old in good health. The material sequenced was PBMCs. The chain is assembled from TRBV20-1 and TRBJ2-1, with the D segment identity uncertain. For the CDR3, the sequence is CSARGWDAREQFF. DNA sequence: TGCAGTGCTAGAGGTTGGGATGCGAGGGAGCAGTTCTTC.